The 10 T cell receptor beta chains in this list originate from one sample, sequenced in a study of CXCR3-negative and CXCR3-positive naive CD8 T cells. Study-wide results and limits: CXCR3-positive naive cells had more hydrophobic TRB CDR3s than CXCR3-negative naive cells.

The antigens these receptors bind are not known. The method, 5' RACE with UMI labels, was used to prepare the TRB cDNA libraries. From its re-call of the 5' RACE reads, TCRdb lists each CDR3 protein once, without DNA. This table holds about 120,000 distinct CDR3 sequences. Sequencing was carried out using naive CXCR3+ CD8+ T cells from blood. Subset indicated: CD45RO-CCR7+CD27+CD95- naive CD8+ T cells expressing CXCR3 (TNR3+). The receptors here all came from a human donor in good health. Some clones in this sample may be carry-over from other donors' samples.

CDR3 region: CASSLGGRGSEQYF. The rearrangement joins TRBV11-2 to TRBJ2-7; the TCRdb D gene call, TRBD1, has no DNA to confirm it. The CDR3 has 14 residues. The germline V gene encodes CDR1 SGHAT and CDR2 FQNNGV. Complete variable domain (other parts from reference TRBV11-2 and TRBJ2-7): EAGVAQSPRYKIIEKRQSVAFWCNPISGHATLYWYQQILGQGPKLLIQFQNNGVVDDSQLPKDRFSAERLKGVDSTLKIQPAKLEDSAVYLCASSLGGRGSEQYFGPGTRLTVT.

The rearrangement links TRBV20-1 to TRBJ2-2; the TRBD1 assignment by TCRdb is unverifiable without DNA. Germline V gene data show CDR1 as DFQATT and CDR2 as SNEGSKA (reference sequence). The CDR3 consists of 15 residues. CDR3 sequence: CSARAERGNTGELFF.

The V call is TRBV15, the J call TRBJ2-3; with no DNA, the TCRdb D assignment of TRBD2 cannot be verified. There are 15 residues in the CDR3. The V gene's germline CDR1 is LNHNV and CDR2 YYDKDF (reference sequence). This CDR3 is CATSRGLADTDTQYF. The whole variable domain, remainder taken from reference TRBV15 and TRBJ2-3, is DAMVIQNPRYQVTQFGKPVTLSCSQTLNHNVMYWYQQKSSQAPKLLFHYYDKDFNNEADTPDNFQSRRPNTSFCFLDIRSPGLGDTAMYLCATSRGLADTDTQYFGPGTRLTVL.

V gene TRBV6-2 or TRBV6-3 combines with J gene TRBJ2-7; the D call of TRBD1 rests on TCRdb alone, since no DNA is present to check it. The length of the CDR3 is 15 residues. CDR1 and CDR2 (germline): MNHEY, SVGEGT. CDR3 loop: CASIHSGTGSYEQYF.

This chain links TRBV27 with TRBJ2-1; the D gene TCRdb calls, TRBD1, cannot be checked with no DNA. The germline V gene has CDR1 MNHEY and CDR2 SMNVEV (reference sequence). The CDR3 spans 14 residues. This CDR3 reads CASSLNWGGNEQFF.

This chain links TRBV30 with TRBJ2-7; TCRdb's D call of TRBD1 is untestable without DNA. This CDR3 has 13 amino acids. Germline V gene sequence: CDR1 GTSNPN, CDR2 SVGIG (reference sequence). CDR3 sequence reads: CALQDTRSYEQYF.

The CDR3 protein is CASSPQRGTITDTQYF. The chain is built from TRBV4-3 and TRBJ2-3; lacking DNA, the TRBD2 call made by TCRdb goes unchecked. This CDR3 spans 16 amino acids. The germline gives CDR1 LGHNA, CDR2 YSLEER.

V gene TRBV12-3 or TRBV12-4 combines with J gene TRBJ2-1. The CDR3 length is 15 residues. The CDR3 loop is CASLPGGGSYNEQFF.

The J gene is TRBJ2-2, the V gene TRBV3-1. CDR1 and CDR2 from the germline V gene are LGHDT and YNNKEL (reference sequence). This CDR3 has 14 residues. The CDR3: CASSQDWTPGELFF.

The chain recombines TRBV7-9 with TRBJ2-1; TCRdb's D call of TRBD1 is untestable without DNA. The CDR3 is 16 amino acids. CDR1 SEHNR and CDR2 FQNEAQ come from the germline V gene (reference sequence). The chain's CDR3 is CASSPTPAGIYNEQFF.